This T cell receptor (beta chain) originates from a study of T cells expressing NK-cell markers. Study-level information: Sequenced donors, eight in total, included seven who were HCMV-seropositive and one who was seronegative.

TCRdb re-called the 5' RACE reads and catalogs CDR3 proteins one per entry, DNA excluded. The sample holds some 410,000 distinct CDR3 sequences. This receptor was obtained from a woman aged 18 to 75 in good health. Material: blood T cells: a sorted CD56 or NKG2C T cell subset, CD4+ or CD8+ T cells, or bulk PBMC T cells (not recorded which).

CDR3 sequence: CASSSGLADSDTQYF. The genes are TRBV4-3 and TRBJ2-3; the D gene TCRdb calls, TRBD2, cannot be checked with no DNA. This CDR3 is built from 15 residues. The germline V gene has CDR1 LGHNA and CDR2 YSLEER.